The text below deals with one TCR beta chain. The data are from a study of blood T cell repertoires in COVID-19. The table came from immunoSEQ multiplex PCR; TCRdb's copy has only in-frame clones and leaves some out. This table holds around 300,000 clones, about nine tenths found once. V lost 2 bases and J lost 0, with 5 bases in between. CDR1 is MNHNY, CDR2 SVGAGI, per germline (reference sequence). The CDR3 is 14 residues long. The sequenced material came from peripheral blood. The source is a young woman with active or convalescent COVID-19. The chain is built from TRBV6-6 and TRBJ2-1; D is unclear. CDR3 bases: TGTGCCAGCAGTTACCCCAGCTCCTACAATGAGCAGTTCTTC. Protein product: CASSYPSSYNEQFF.